This TCR beta chain was profiled in a study of blood T cell repertoires in COVID-19. CDR1 and CDR2 from the germline V gene are SEHNR and FQNEAQ (reference sequence). The CDR3 is made up of 15 amino acids. The V end was cut by 5 bases, the J end by 0 bases, with 12 bases between. Data came from immunoSEQ multiplex PCR; TCRdb stores just in-frame clones and leaves some out. The sample lists 430,000 or so clones, about 90% occurring once. The clonotype was recovered from a man younger than 35 with COVID-19, enrolled during active disease. The chain has TRBV7-9 and TRBJ2-3; weak D call: TRBD1 (6 bases). The source material was peripheral blood. The CDR3 DNA sequence: TGTGCCAGCAGCATACGACAGGCTAGCACAGATACGCAGTATTTT. It codes for CASSIRQASTDTQYF.